Included here is one T cell receptor beta chain sequence, with context. Germline CDR1 and CDR2: SGDLS and YYNGEE. This CDR3 spans 13 amino acids. The ends were cut back, 3 bases at V and 2 bases at J, with 9 bases in the middle. Assay: immunoSEQ multiplex PCR; the TCRdb copy retains only in-frame clones and omits some. Among 150,000 to 170,000 clones listed, 80% to 90% were seen once. The sample comes from a study of T cell responses to AZD1222 COVID-19 vaccine. The sequence came from an adult in good health. The chain combines TRBV9 with TRBJ2-7; TRBD2 might be the D (6 bases). The sample consisted of peripheral blood, taken on day 0 of MenACWY control vaccination. In DNA form, the CDR3 reads TGTGCCAGCAGCGGGACTACCGCCTACGAGCAGTACTTC. Encoded protein: CASSGTTAYEQYF.